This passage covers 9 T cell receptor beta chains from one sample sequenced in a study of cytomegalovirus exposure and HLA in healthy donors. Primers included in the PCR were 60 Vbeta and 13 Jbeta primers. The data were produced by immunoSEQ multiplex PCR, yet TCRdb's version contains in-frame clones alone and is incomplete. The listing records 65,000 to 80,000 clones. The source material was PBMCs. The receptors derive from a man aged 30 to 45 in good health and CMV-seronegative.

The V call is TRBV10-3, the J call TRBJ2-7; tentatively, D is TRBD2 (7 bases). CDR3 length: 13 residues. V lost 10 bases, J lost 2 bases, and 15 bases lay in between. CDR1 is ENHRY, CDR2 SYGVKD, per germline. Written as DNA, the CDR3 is TGTGCCACCGTTTGGGGGGGCGCCTACGAGCAGTACTTC. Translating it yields CATVWGGAYEQYF.

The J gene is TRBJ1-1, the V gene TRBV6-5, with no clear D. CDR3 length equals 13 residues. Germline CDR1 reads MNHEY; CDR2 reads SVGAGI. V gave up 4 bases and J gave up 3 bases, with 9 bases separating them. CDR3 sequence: CASSSRSDTEAFF. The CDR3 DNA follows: TGTGCCAGCAGTTCCCGTTCCGACACTGAAGCTTTCTTT.

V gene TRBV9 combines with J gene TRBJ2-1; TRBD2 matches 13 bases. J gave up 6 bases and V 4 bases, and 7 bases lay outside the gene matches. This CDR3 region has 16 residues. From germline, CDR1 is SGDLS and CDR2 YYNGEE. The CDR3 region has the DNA TGTGCCAGCAGCCTACAGACTAGCGGGAGGTCCAATGAGCAGTTCTTC. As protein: CASSLQTSGRSNEQFF.

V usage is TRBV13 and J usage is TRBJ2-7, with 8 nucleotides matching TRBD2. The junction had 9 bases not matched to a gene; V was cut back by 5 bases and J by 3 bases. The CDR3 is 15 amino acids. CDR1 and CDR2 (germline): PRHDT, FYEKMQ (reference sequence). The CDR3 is CASSPWGSGVYEQYF. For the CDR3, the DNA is TGTGCCAGCAGCCCCTGGGGTAGCGGGGTCTACGAGCAGTACTTC.

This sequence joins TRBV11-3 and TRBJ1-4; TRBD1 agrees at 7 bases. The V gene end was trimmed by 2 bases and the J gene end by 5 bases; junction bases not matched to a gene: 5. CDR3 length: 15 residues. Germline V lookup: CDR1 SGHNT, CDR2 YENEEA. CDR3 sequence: CASSLRTGANEKLFF. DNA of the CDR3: TGTGCCAGCAGCTTAAGGACAGGAGCAAATGAAAAACTGTTTTTT. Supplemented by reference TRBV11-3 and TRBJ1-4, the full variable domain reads EAGVVQSPRYKIIEKKQPVAFWCNPISGHNTLYWYLQNLGQGPELLIRYENEEAVDDSQLPKDRFSAERLKGVDSTLKIQPAELGDSAVYLCASSLRTGANEKLFFGSGTQLSVL.

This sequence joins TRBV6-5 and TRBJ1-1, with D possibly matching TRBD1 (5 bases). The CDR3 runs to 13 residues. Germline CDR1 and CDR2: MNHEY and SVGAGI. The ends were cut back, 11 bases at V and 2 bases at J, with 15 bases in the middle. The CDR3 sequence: CAALERGNTEAFF. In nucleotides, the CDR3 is TGTGCCGCCCTCGAAAGGGGTAACACTGAAGCTTTCTTT.

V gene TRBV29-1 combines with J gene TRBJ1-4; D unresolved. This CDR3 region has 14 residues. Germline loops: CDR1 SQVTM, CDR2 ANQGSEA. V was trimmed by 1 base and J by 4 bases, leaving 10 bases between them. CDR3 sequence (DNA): TGCAGCGTTGAAGGAGCGGATTTTAATGAAAAACTGTTTTTT. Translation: CSVEGADFNEKLFF.

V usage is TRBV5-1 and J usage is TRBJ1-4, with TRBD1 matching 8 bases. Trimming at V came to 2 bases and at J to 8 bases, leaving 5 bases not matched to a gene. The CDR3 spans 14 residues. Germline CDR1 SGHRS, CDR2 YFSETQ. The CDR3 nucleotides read TGCGCCAGCAGCTTCGGACAGGGAGGGGAAAAACTGTTTTTT. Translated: CASSFGQGGEKLFF.

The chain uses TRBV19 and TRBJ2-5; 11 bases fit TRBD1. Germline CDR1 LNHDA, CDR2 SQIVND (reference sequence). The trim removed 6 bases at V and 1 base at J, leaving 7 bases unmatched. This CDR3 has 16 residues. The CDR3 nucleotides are TGTGCCAGTAGCGGCCGGGACAGGGGGTTCCAAGAGACCCAGTACTTC. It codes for CASSGRDRGFQETQYF.